This passage covers 7 T cell receptor beta chains from one sample sequenced in a study of OX40 agonist ivuxolimab in advanced cancers. Method: immunoSEQ multiplex PCR; TCRdb's copy keeps in-frame clones and lacks some. The data show tens of thousands of clones, with less than 90% seen just once and around 3.3% held by the top ten. The specimen was CD4+ or CD8+ T cells sorted from blood, collected in a trial of the OX40 agonist ivuxolimab. The receptors originated from an adult with an advanced solid tumor such as melanoma, head and neck, liver or kidney cancer.

The chain joins TRBV30 to TRBJ2-7; a weak D match, TRBD1 (6 bases). Trimming left V 1 base short and J 7 bases short, with 14 bases between. The CDR3 is made up of 13 amino acids. Germline V gene sequence: CDR1 GTSNPN, CDR2 SVGIG (reference sequence). In DNA form, the CDR3 reads TGTGCCTGGAGTGGCGTAGGGGGTGGGGAGCAGTACTTC. Translating it yields CAWSGVGGGEQYF. The entire variable domain, with the rest obtained from reference TRBV30 and TRBJ2-7, is as follows: SQTIHQWPATLVQPVGSPLSLECTVEGTSNPNLYWYRQAAGRGLQLLFYSVGIGQISSEVPQNLSASRPQDRQFILSSKKLLLSDSGFYLCAWSGVGGGEQYFGPGTRLTVT.

CDR3 sequence reads: CAWGEAGTLGFF. The CDR3 bases are TGTGCCTGGGGGGAGGCCGGGACATTGGGTTTCTTT. This rearrangement joins TRBV30 to TRBJ1-1; tentative D call: TRBD1 (6 bases). Deletions cut 5 bases from V and 13 bases from J, with 20 bases between. The CDR3 runs to 12 residues. Germline CDR1 reads GTSNPN; CDR2 reads SVGIG (reference sequence).

The V gene is TRBV4-1, the J gene TRBJ2-2, with a possible D match to TRBD2 (5 bases). Per germline, CDR1 MGHRA and CDR2 YSYEKL. This CDR3 contains 17 residues. V was clipped by 3 bases and J by 6 bases, with 20 bases between them. DNA of the CDR3: TGCGCCAGCAGCCACCCGGGTCGGGGTAGGAGCCCCGGGGAGCTGTTTTTT. Protein sequence: CASSHPGRGRSPGELFF.

V is TRBV28 and J is TRBJ1-5; D unclear. V was cut by 4 bases and J by 0 bases, with 16 bases left in between. The CDR3 has 17 amino acids. CDR1 is MDHEN, CDR2 SYDVKM, per germline. DNA for the CDR3: TGTGCCAGCAGTTCCCCCGGAACCTTAGATAGCAATCAGCCCCAGCATTTT. Protein sequence: CASSSPGTLDSNQPQHF.

This clone was recorded once. This rearrangement joins TRBV7-9 to TRBJ1-4; no clear D. Germline-derived CDR1 and CDR2 are SEHNR and FQNEAQ (reference sequence). V was cut by 1 base and J by 5 bases, with 11 bases left in between. The CDR3 extends over 15 amino acids. The CDR3 protein is CASSLEGYSNEKLFF. CDR3 bases: TGTGCCAGCAGCTTAGAGGGATATTCGAATGAAAAACTGTTTTTT.

The gene calls are TRBV7-2 and TRBJ2-5; 12 bases align to TRBD2. The CDR3 sequence is 16 residues long. The V gene's germline CDR1 is SGHTA and CDR2 FQGNSA. The trim removed 5 bases at V and 0 bases at J, leaving 4 bases unmatched. CDR3 in amino acids: CASSGGLAGYQETQYF. For the CDR3, the DNA is TGTGCCAGCAGCGGGGGACTAGCGGGTTACCAAGAGACCCAGTACTTC.

The rearrangement uses TRBV7-3 and TRBJ1-6; D is undetermined. Trimming took off 5 bases at V and 10 bases at J, with 15 bases between the two ends. The CDR3 has 14 residues. The germline CDR1 and CDR2 sequences are SGHTA and FQGTGA. The CDR3 DNA is TGTGCCAGCAGCGCGGACCCTAACGGATCACCCCTCCACTTT. Its translation is CASSADPNGSPLHF. The whole variable domain, remainder taken from reference TRBV7-3 and TRBJ1-6, is GAGVSQTPSNKVTEKGKYVELRCDPISGHTALYWYRQSLGQGPEFLIYFQGTGAADDSGLPNDRFFAVRPEGSVSTLKIQRTERGDSAVYLCASSADPNGSPLHFGNGTRLTVT.